A single sample is the source of the 17 T cell receptor beta chains below, sequenced in a study of shared clonotypes between healthy human individuals. Repertoires were generated with immunoSEQ multiplex PCR, while TCRdb's copy carries only in-frame clones and drops some. The sample records millions of clones, about 92% being singletons. The sequencing sample was made of naive CD4+ T cells sorted from blood. Subset indicated: CD45RA+ positively selected. The receptors were sampled from a man between 18 and 29 years old in good health.

The chain joins TRBV6-5 to TRBJ1-2, with 7 bases matching TRBD1. In germline, CDR1 is MNHEY, CDR2 SVGAGI. The CDR3 is 12 amino acids. J lost 9 bases, V lost 11 bases, and 12 bases had no gene match. The CDR3 loop reads CAGGTGEWSYTF. The CDR3 bases are TGTGCCGGGGGAACAGGGGAATGGAGCTACACCTTC.

The CDR3 DNA sequence: TGTGCCAGCAGTTATGCCCAGGGGAGATATGGCTACACCTTC. Translation gives CASSYAQGRYGYTF. The chain links TRBV6-5 to TRBJ1-2; the D gene is possibly TRBD1 (6 bases). The CDR3 runs 14 residues. Germline lookup yields CDR1 MNHEY and CDR2 SVGAGI. Trimming cost V 3 bases and J 5 bases, with 13 bases left between them.

About this clone itself: Other DNA sequences in the same sample also yield this CDR3. V usage is TRBV6-5 and J usage is TRBJ2-7, with a tentative D call TRBD1 (6 bases). The germline CDR1 and CDR2 sequences are MNHEY and SVGAGI. The V end was cut by 5 bases, the J end by 5 bases, with 10 bases between. The CDR3 totals 12 residues. CDR3 nucleotides: TGTGCCAGCAGTCAGGGGCGAAACGAGCAGTACTTC. Residues: CASSQGRNEQYF.

Turning to this clone: Sequence at one end of the junction differs from germline and may be a read error. The chain combines TRBV6-1 with TRBJ2-7; a weak D match, TRBD1 (5 bases). CDR1 is MNHNS and CDR2 is SASEGT in the germline V gene. There are 13 residues in the CDR3. CDR3 residues: CATSKDSVYEQYF. CDR3 coding DNA: TGTGCCACCAGTAAAGACAGCGTTTACGAGCAGTACTTC.

Notes on this clone: Other DNA sequences in the same sample also yield this CDR3. V and J are TRBV30 and TRBJ1-5; D not resolved. Trimming removed 2 bases from V and 2 bases from J, with 7 bases in between. The germline gives CDR1 GTSNPN, CDR2 SVGIG (reference sequence). This CDR3 region has 13 residues. The CDR3 spells CAWSTGGNQPQHF. DNA of the CDR3: TGTGCCTGGAGTACTGGGGGCAATCAGCCCCAGCATTTT.

This clone was detected once. The chain is built from TRBV9 and TRBJ2-1; tentative D call: TRBD2 (6 bases). Germline CDR1 is SGDLS and CDR2 is YYNGEE. V dropped 0 bases and J dropped 5 bases, with 15 bases sitting between them. This CDR3 spans 16 amino acids. CDR3 sequence reads: CASSVERENPHNEQFF. The CDR3, as DNA: TGTGCCAGCAGCGTAGAACGGGAGAATCCCCACAATGAGCAGTTCTTC.

The genes are TRBV7-2 and TRBJ1-1; D unclear. This CDR3 region has 12 residues. The ends were cut back, 5 bases at V and 11 bases at J, with 15 bases in the middle. CDR1 and CDR2 (germline): SGHTA, FQGNSA. The CDR3 loop reads CASSRSGLLAFF. The CDR3 region has the DNA TGTGCCAGCAGCCGGTCGGGTCTGTTGGCTTTCTTT.

V is TRBV7-2 and J is TRBJ2-7; no definite D call. This CDR3 contains 15 residues. Trimming removed 4 bases at V and 5 bases at J, with 18 bases between. Germline V gene lookup returns CDR1 SGHTA and CDR2 FQGNSA. The CDR3 nucleotides are TGTGCCAGCAGCTCGTCCGGCCTCACCTTTGACGAGCAGTACTTC. This translates into CASSSSGLTFDEQYF. Full variable domain (rest looked up from reference TRBV7-2 and TRBJ2-7): GAGVSQSPSNKVTEKGKDVELRCDPISGHTALYWYRQSLGQGLEFLIYFQGNSAPDKSGLPSDRFSAERTGGSVSTLTIQRTQQEDSAVYLCASSSSGLTFDEQYFGPGTRLTVT.

V gene TRBV4-3 combines with J gene TRBJ2-7; 11 bases are a match to TRBD1. J was trimmed by 3 bases and V by 0 bases; bases with no gene match: 4. The length of the CDR3 is 16 residues. Germline CDR1 and CDR2: LGHNA and YSLEER. CDR3 loop: CASSQEVGTGGYEQYF. In DNA, the CDR3 is TGCGCCAGCAGCCAAGAGGTAGGGACAGGGGGCTACGAGCAGTACTTC.

The chain uses TRBV6-6 and TRBJ2-6; D is ambiguous. V lost 2 bases to trimming and J lost 0 bases, with 2 bases between them. This CDR3 spans 14 amino acids. Looked up from germline, CDR1 is MNHNY and CDR2 is SVGAGI (reference sequence). CDR3 protein: CASSYTSGANVLTF. In nucleotides, the CDR3 is TGTGCCAGCAGTTACACCTCTGGGGCCAACGTCCTGACTTTC.

The rearrangement joins TRBV27 to TRBJ1-1; D may be TRBD1 (6 bases). This CDR3 contains 15 residues. The V end lost 3 bases, the J end lost 3 bases, and 14 bases lay between the germline ends. The V gene's germline CDR1 is MNHEY and CDR2 SMNVEV (reference sequence). The CDR3 coding sequence is TGTGCCAGCAGTTTCGGGGGCCCGGTGGACACTGAAGCTTTCTTT. Its translation: CASSFGGPVDTEAFF.

The CDR3 region has the DNA TGTGCCTCCAAGGGGAGAGAGAGTTACGAGCCTGAAGCTTTCTTT. Amino acid sequence: CASKGRESYEPEAFF. The chain links TRBV28 to TRBJ1-1, with D perhaps matching TRBD1 (5 bases). Germline CDR1 reads MDHEN; CDR2 reads SYDVKM. The CDR3 contains 15 residues. The ends were cut back, 11 bases at V and 6 bases at J, with 25 bases in the middle.

The gene calls are TRBV5-1 and TRBJ2-1; 9 nucleotides line up with TRBD2. The CDR3 consists of 16 residues. V gave up 1 base and J gave up 4 bases; unmatched junction bases: 6. CDR1 SGHRS and CDR2 YFSETQ come from the germline V gene. The CDR3 is CASSLTGTSPYNEQFF. CDR3 sequence (DNA): TGCGCCAGCAGCTTGACCGGGACTAGCCCTTACAATGAGCAGTTCTTC.

The gene calls are TRBV28 and TRBJ1-4; a possible D gene is TRBD1 (6 bases). Germline V gene data show CDR1 as MDHEN and CDR2 as SYDVKM. This CDR3 has 18 residues. V was cut by 6 bases and J by 0 bases, with 20 bases left in between. In DNA form, the CDR3 reads TGTGCCAGCAGCCAAGGGGGGGCGCCCTTTCCAACTAATGAAAAACTGTTTTTT. Protein product: CASSQGGAPFPTNEKLFF.

The V call is TRBV5-6, the J call TRBJ2-7; D is perhaps TRBD1 (6 bases). The CDR3 covers 16 residues. Per the germline V gene, CDR1 is SGHDT and CDR2 is YYEEEE. Deletions cut 0 bases from V and 3 bases from J, with 16 bases between. Written as DNA, the CDR3 is TGTGCCAGCAGCTTGGTAGGGCCAGGGGCAGGCTACGAGCAGTACTTC. Its protein is CASSLVGPGAGYEQYF.

The chain employs TRBV27 and TRBJ1-2; no reliable D call. The germline V gene encodes CDR1 MNHEY and CDR2 SMNVEV (reference sequence). Trimming pared 10 bases from V and 6 bases from J, leaving 24 bases between. This CDR3 region has 15 residues. Here the CDR3 reads CATRASGKEWNGYTF. The DNA of the CDR3 is TGTGCCACAAGGGCCTCGGGCAAAGAATGGAATGGCTACACCTTC.

The gene calls are TRBV19 and TRBJ2-3; TRBD2 agrees at 7 bases. V was clipped by 3 bases and J by 0 bases; unmatched bases: 6. This CDR3 has 16 amino acids. Germline CDR1 reads LNHDA; CDR2 reads SQIVND (reference sequence). The CDR3 is CASSISGRTSTDTQYF. The CDR3 DNA follows: TGTGCCAGTAGTATCTCCGGGAGGACCAGCACAGATACGCAGTATTTT.